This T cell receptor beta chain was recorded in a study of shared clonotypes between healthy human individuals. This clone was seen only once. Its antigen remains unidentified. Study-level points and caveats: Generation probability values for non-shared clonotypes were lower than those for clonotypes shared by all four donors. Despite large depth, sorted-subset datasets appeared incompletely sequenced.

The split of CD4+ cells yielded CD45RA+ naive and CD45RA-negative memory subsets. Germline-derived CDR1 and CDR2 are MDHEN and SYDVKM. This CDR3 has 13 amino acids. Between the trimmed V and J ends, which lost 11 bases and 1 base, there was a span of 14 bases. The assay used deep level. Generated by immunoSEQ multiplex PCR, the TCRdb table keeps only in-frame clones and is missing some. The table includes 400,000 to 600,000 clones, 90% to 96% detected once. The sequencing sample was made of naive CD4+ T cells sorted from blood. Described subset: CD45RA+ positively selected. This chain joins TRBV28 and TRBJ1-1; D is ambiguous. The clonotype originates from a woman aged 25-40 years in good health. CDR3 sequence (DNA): TGTGCCTCCACCTCCGGGCAGAACACTGAAGCTTTCTTT. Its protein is CASTSGQNTEAFF.